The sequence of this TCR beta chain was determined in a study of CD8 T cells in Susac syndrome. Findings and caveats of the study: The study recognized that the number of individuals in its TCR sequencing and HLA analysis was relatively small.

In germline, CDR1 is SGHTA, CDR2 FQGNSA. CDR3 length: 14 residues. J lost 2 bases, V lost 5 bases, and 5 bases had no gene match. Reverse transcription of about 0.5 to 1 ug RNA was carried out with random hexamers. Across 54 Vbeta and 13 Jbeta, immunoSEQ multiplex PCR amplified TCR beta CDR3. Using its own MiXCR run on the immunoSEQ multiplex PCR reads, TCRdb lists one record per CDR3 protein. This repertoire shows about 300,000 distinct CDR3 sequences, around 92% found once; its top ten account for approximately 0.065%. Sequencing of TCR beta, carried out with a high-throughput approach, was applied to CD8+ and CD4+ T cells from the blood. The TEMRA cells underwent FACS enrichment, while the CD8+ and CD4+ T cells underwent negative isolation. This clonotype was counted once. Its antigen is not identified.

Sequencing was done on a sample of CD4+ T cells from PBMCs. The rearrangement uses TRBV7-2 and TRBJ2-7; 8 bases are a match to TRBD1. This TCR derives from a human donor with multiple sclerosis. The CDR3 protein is CASSIGTGTYEQYF. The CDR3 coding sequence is TGTGCCAGCAGCATTGGGACAGGTACCTACGAGCAGTACTTC. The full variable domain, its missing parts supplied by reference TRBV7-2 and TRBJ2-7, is GAGVSQSPSNKVTEKGKDVELRCDPISGHTALYWYRQSLGQGLEFLIYFQGNSAPDKSGLPSDRFSAERTGGSVSTLTIQRTQQEDSAVYLCASSIGTGTYEQYFGPGTRLTVT.